Following are 22 T cell receptor beta chains from one sample sequenced in a study of response to subunit inactivated influenza vaccine. TCRdb itself ran the RT-PCR reads through MiXCR, one entry per CDR3 protein. The sample holds roughly 520,000 distinct CDR3 sequences, over 25% seen once. The starting material was CD4+ T cells sorted from PBMCs, obtained 5 days after vaccination. The receptors derive from a man aged 45-65 years who received an inactivated influenza vaccine.

The chain joins TRBV7-2 to TRBJ1-4; D may be TRBD1 (5 bases). The germline gives CDR1 SGHTA, CDR2 FQGNSA. V lost 2 bases and J lost 8, with 15 bases in between. The CDR3 spans 15 residues. CDR3 protein: CASSLTPGPNEKLFF. In nucleotides, the CDR3 is TGTGCCAGCAGCTTAACCCCAGGGCCGAACGAAAAACTGTTTTTT.

This clonotype was detected only a few times. The rearrangement joins TRBV4-1 to TRBJ2-3; 10 nucleotides agree with TRBD2. This CDR3 has 17 residues. CDR1 is MGHRA, CDR2 YSYEKL, per germline. J gave up 6 bases and V 4 bases, and 13 bases lay outside the gene matches. DNA of the CDR3: TGCGCCAGCAGCCCGTGGAGCGGGGGGGGACCTAAGGATACGCAGTATTTT. Translating it yields CASSPWSGGGPKDTQYF.

The chain joins TRBV20-1 to TRBJ2-3, with 9 positions matching TRBD2. CDR3 length: 14 amino acids. The ends lost 3 bases at V and 1 base at J; junction bases unmatched: 2. Germline CDR1 is DFQATT and CDR2 is SNEGSKA (reference sequence). CDR3 nucleotides: TGCAGTGCTAGTCGGACTAGCGGCACAGATACGCAGTATTTT. It specifies CSASRTSGTDTQYF.

V and J are TRBV12-3 or TRBV12-4 and TRBJ2-2; D may be TRBD1 (5 bases). This CDR3 has 13 residues. Deletions cut 5 bases from V and 5 bases from J, with 9 bases between. For the CDR3, the DNA is TGTGCCAGCAGTACCTACAGGACCGGGGAGCTGTTTTTT. It codes for CASSTYRTGELFF.

This clonotype was seen only a few times. The chain combines TRBV20-1 with TRBJ1-1, with 10 bases lining up with TRBD1. Germline loops: CDR1 DFQATT, CDR2 SNEGSKA (reference sequence). The CDR3 contains 13 residues. V shed 6 bases and J 7 bases; nucleotides not matched to a gene: 8. Written as DNA, the CDR3 is TGCAGTGCCACCGCGGACAGGGGGTATGAAGCTTTCTTT. Its translation is CSATADRGYEAFF.

V gene TRBV18 combines with J gene TRBJ1-1; the D gene is possibly TRBD1 (5 bases). V lost 4 bases and J lost 8, with 8 bases in between. The germline gives CDR1 KGHSH, CDR2 LQKENI. The CDR3 length is 11 residues. CDR3 bases: TGTGCCAGCTCACGGAGGGGCGAAGCTTTCTTT. Amino acid sequence: CASSRRGEAFF.

The rearrangement joins TRBV12-3 or TRBV12-4 to TRBJ1-6; 8 positions agree with TRBD1. Losses at the gene ends were 6 bases for V and 7 bases for J; bases not matched to a gene: 5. The CDR3 covers 14 residues. CDR3 sequence: CASSSGGTNSPLHF. CDR3 nucleotides: TGTGCCAGCAGCTCAGGGGGCACGAATTCACCCCTCCACTTT.

This clonotype was found a few times. This chain joins TRBV5-1 and TRBJ2-2, with 10 bases lining up with TRBD1. Germline V gene sequence: CDR1 SGHRS, CDR2 YFSETQ. The CDR3 spans 17 residues. J was trimmed by 1 base and V by 3 bases; bases with no gene match: 6. CDR3 bases: TGCGCCAGCAGCTCACCTGGACAGGGGGTGAACACCGGGGAGCTGTTTTTT. This gives the protein CASSSPGQGVNTGELFF. Complete variable domain (other parts from reference TRBV5-1 and TRBJ2-2): KAGVTQTPRYLIKTRGQQVTLSCSPISGHRSVSWYQQTPGQGLQFLFEYFSETQRNKGNFPGRFSGRQFSNSRSEMNVSTLELGDSALYLCASSSPGQGVNTGELFFGEGSRLTVL.

The chain joins TRBV5-1 to TRBJ2-3; TRBD2 matches 15 bases. The CDR3 runs 17 residues. In germline, CDR1 is SGHRS, CDR2 YFSETQ. V trimming: 3 bases; J trimming: 2 bases; junction bases outside the gene matches: 4. CDR3 nucleotide sequence: TGCGCCAGCAGCTCTGGGACTAGCGGGAGGCTCACAGATACGCAGTATTTT. Translation gives CASSSGTSGRLTDTQYF.

This chain uses TRBV20-1 with TRBJ2-3; the D call may be TRBD1 or TRBD2 (5 bases each). Germline V gives CDR1 DFQATT, CDR2 SNEGSKA (reference sequence). This CDR3 contains 15 residues. With 0 bases removed from V and 2 bases from J, the gap between germline ends came to 12 bases. The chain's CDR3 is CSAREVGRATDTQYF. CDR3 nucleotides: TGCAGTGCTAGAGAGGTGGGGCGGGCCACAGATACGCAGTATTTT.

This sequence joins TRBV12-3 or TRBV12-4 and TRBJ2-7, with 10 bases that match TRBD2. The CDR3 has 16 amino acids. V trimming: 6 bases; J trimming: 6 bases; junction bases outside the gene matches: 14. The CDR3 loop reads CASSPPWASGRAEQYF. As DNA, the CDR3 is TGTGCCAGCAGCCCACCGTGGGCTAGCGGGAGAGCCGAGCAGTACTTC.

This clonotype occurred a few times. The genes are TRBV7-3 and TRBJ2-6, with a tentative D call TRBD2 (6 bases). The CDR3 consists of 14 residues. The V gene lost 6 bases and the J gene lost 1 base, with 7 bases spanning the gap. CDR1 and CDR2 from the germline V gene are SGHTA and FQGTGA. Here the CDR3 DNA reads TGTGCCAGCAGGGGAGGATCTGGGGCCAACGTCCTGACTTTC. It encodes CASRGGSGANVLTF.

The chain couples TRBV3-1 to TRBJ2-3; perhaps TRBD2 as D (6 bases). CDR3 length equals 14 residues. Germline loops: CDR1 LGHDT, CDR2 YNNKEL (reference sequence). Trimming left V 4 bases short and J 4 bases short, with 12 bases between. The CDR3 nucleotides read TGTGCCAGCAGCCCCCGGACTATGTCAGATACGCAGTATTTT. This gives the protein CASSPRTMSDTQYF.

This clonotype was recorded once. The chain employs TRBV5-5 and TRBJ2-4; 8 bases align to TRBD1. The CDR3 sequence is 13 residues long. From germline, CDR1 is SGHKS and CDR2 YYEKEE (reference sequence). The V segment lost 3 bases and the J segment 7 bases; nucleotides outside the gene matches: 3. The CDR3: CASSWGQDNIQYF. The CDR3 DNA reads TGTGCCAGCAGCTGGGGACAGGACAACATTCAGTACTTC.

V gene TRBV20-1 combines with J gene TRBJ2-5; 8 nucleotides line up with TRBD2. Germline CDR1 is DFQATT and CDR2 is SNEGSKA (reference sequence). The length of the CDR3 is 13 residues. The J segment lost 3 bases and the V segment lost 1 base, leaving 1 base of the junction unmatched. The CDR3 here is CSARAGGEETQYF. In DNA, the CDR3 is TGCAGTGCTAGAGCGGGAGGGGAAGAGACCCAGTACTTC.

The V gene is TRBV10-3, the J gene TRBJ2-7; a weak D match, TRBD1 (5 bases). V lost 6 bases and J lost 2, with 14 bases in between. Germline CDR1 is ENHRY and CDR2 is SYGVKD. This CDR3 contains 14 residues. CDR3 DNA sequence: TGTGCCATCAGAGACGACAGTTTGACCTACGAGCAGTACTTC. This codes for CAIRDDSLTYEQYF.

V is TRBV6-1 and J is TRBJ1-1; tentative D call: TRBD1 (5 bases). There are 14 residues in the CDR3. Germline CDR1 and CDR2: MNHNS and SASEGT. V was trimmed by 5 bases and J by 1 base, leaving 11 bases between them. The CDR3 here is CASSLSDRNTEAFF. CDR3 coding DNA: TGTGCCAGCAGTCTTTCTGACAGGAACACTGAAGCTTTCTTT.

Only a few counts were recorded for this clonotype. The V and J genes are TRBV20-1 and TRBJ2-1; D might be TRBD1 or TRBD2, each matching 6 bases. The CDR3 consists of 15 residues. The germline V gene has CDR1 DFQATT and CDR2 SNEGSKA (reference sequence). V gave up 5 bases and J gave up 7 bases, with 21 bases separating them. The CDR3 loop is CSAPKVGGLRNEQFF. As DNA, the CDR3 is TGCAGTGCTCCCAAGGTGGGGGGCCTTCGTAATGAGCAGTTCTTC.

V is TRBV4-3 and J is TRBJ2-5, with D perhaps matching TRBD1 (6 bases). Germline V gene lookup returns CDR1 LGHNA and CDR2 YSLEER. This CDR3 comprises 15 residues. V was clipped by 1 base and J by 4 bases, with 13 bases between them. The CDR3 coding sequence is TGCGCCAGCAGCCAAGTATTCAGGGGTGGAGAGACCCAGTACTTC. It encodes CASSQVFRGGETQYF.

This clonotype was counted between two and nine times. The CDR3 protein is CASRFPVGGWDEQFF. CDR3 in DNA: TGTGCCAGCAGGTTTCCGGTCGGGGGTTGGGATGAGCAGTTCTTC. This chain links TRBV6-1 with TRBJ2-1; D is possibly TRBD2 (6 bases). V lost 6 bases to trimming and J lost 8 bases, with 20 bases between them. Germline CDR1 is MNHNS and CDR2 is SASEGT. CDR3 length: 15 amino acids.

The CDR3: CASRPVPGQGSPLHF. CDR3 in DNA: TGTGCCAGCAGGCCGGTCCCGGGACAAGGCTCACCCCTCCACTTT. The chain employs TRBV5-5 and TRBJ1-6; tentatively, D is TRBD1 (6 bases). Germline CDR1 reads SGHKS; CDR2 reads YYEKEE (reference sequence). This CDR3 region has 15 residues. Trimming removed 5 bases at V and 10 bases at J, with 19 bases between.

The chain employs TRBV5-5 and TRBJ2-1, with TRBD2 matching over 8 bases. This CDR3 has 15 residues. Germline loops: CDR1 SGHKS, CDR2 YYEKEE (reference sequence). The J segment lost 6 bases and the V segment lost 0 bases, leaving 5 bases of the junction unmatched. The CDR3 DNA is TGTGCCAGCAGCTTGGCCGGGGGGGCGATCAATGAGCAGTTCTTC. Its protein is CASSLAGGAINEQFF.